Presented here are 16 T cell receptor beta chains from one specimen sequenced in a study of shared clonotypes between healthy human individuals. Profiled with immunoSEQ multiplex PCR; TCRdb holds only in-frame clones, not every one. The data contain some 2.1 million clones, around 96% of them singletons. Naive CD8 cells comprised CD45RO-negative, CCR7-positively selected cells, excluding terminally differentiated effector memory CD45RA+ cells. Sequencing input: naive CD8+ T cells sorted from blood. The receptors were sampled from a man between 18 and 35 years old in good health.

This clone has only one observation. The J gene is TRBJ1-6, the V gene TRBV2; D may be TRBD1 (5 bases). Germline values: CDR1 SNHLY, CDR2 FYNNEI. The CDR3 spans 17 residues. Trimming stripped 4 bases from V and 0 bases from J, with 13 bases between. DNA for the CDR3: TGTGCCAGCAGTGTCGGGGCACCTGGCTCCTATAATTCACCCCTCCACTTT. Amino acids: CASSVGAPGSYNSPLHF.

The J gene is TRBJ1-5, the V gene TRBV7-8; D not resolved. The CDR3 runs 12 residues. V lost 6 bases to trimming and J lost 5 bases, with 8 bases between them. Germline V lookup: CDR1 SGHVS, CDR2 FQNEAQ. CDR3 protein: CASSIEDQPQHF. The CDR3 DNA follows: TGTGCCAGCAGTATTGAGGATCAGCCCCAGCATTTT.

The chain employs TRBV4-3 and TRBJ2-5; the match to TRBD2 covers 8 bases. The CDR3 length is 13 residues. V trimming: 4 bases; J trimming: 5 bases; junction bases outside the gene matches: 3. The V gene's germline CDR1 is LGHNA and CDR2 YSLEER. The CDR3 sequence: CASSPTSEETQYF. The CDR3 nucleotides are TGCGCCAGCAGCCCGACTAGCGAGGAGACCCAGTACTTC.

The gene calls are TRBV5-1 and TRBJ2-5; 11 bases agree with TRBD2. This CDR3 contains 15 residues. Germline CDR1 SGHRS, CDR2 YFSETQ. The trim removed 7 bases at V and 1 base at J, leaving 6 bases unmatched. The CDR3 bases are TGCGCCAGCTCTACTAGCGGGGGACTCCAAGAGACCCAGTACTTC. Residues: CASSTSGGLQETQYF.

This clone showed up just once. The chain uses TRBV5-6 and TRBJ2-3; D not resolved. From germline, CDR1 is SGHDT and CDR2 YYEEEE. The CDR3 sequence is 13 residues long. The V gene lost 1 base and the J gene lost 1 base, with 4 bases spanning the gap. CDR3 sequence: CASSLTRTDTQYF. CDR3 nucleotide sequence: TGTGCCAGCAGCTTGACACGCACAGATACGCAGTATTTT.

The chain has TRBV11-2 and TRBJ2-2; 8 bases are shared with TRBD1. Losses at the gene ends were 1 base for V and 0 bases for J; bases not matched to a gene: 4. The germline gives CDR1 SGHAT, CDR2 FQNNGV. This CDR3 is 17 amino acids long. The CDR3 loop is CASSLGWGQANTGELFF. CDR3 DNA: TGTGCCAGCAGCTTAGGTTGGGGACAGGCGAACACCGGGGAGCTGTTTTTT.

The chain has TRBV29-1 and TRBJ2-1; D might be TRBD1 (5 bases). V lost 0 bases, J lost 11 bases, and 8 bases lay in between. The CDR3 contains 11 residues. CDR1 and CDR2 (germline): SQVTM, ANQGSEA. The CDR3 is CSVEETEQQFF. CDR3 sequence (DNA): TGCAGCGTTGAAGAGACAGAGCAGCAGTTCTTC.

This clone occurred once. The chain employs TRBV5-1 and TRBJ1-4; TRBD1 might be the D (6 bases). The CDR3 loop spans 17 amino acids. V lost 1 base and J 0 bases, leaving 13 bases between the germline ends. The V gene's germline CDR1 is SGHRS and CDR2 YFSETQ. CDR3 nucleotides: TGCGCCAGCAGCTTGTACAGGGCGGGGGCAACTAATGAAAAACTGTTTTTT. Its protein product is CASSLYRAGATNEKLFF.

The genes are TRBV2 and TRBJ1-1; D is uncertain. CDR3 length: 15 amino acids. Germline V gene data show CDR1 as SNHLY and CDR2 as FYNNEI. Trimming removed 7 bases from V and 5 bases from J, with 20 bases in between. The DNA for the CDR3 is TGTGCCAGCAACGGGCCCGCCGATTATCTTACTGAAGCTTTCTTT. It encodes CASNGPADYLTEAFF.

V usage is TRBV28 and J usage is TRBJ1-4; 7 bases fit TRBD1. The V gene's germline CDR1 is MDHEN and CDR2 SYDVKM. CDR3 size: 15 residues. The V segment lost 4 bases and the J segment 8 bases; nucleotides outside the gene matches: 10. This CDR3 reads CASSSGTVSMEKLFF. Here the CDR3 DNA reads TGTGCCAGCAGTTCCGGGACAGTTAGTATGGAAAAACTGTTTTTT.

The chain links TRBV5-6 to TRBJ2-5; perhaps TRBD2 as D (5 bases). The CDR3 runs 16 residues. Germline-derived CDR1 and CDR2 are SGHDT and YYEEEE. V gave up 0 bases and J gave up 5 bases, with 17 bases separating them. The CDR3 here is CASSLAGVGWAETQYF. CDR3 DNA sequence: TGTGCCAGCAGCTTGGCCGGGGTGGGATGGGCGGAGACCCAGTACTTC. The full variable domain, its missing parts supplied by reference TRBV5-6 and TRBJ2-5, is DAGVTQSPTHLIKTRGQQVTLRCSPKSGHDTVSWYQQALGQGPQFIFQYYEEEERQRGNFPDRFSGHQFPNYSSELNVNALLLGDSALYLCASSLAGVGWAETQYFGPGTRLLVL.

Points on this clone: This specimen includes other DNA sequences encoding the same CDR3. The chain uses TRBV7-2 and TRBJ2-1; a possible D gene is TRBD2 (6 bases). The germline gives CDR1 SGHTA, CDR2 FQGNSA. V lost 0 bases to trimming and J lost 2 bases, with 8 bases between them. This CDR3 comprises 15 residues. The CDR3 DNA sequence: TGTGCCAGCAGCTTAGCCGGGGGTCCCTACAATGAGCAGTTCTTC. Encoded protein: CASSLAGGPYNEQFF.

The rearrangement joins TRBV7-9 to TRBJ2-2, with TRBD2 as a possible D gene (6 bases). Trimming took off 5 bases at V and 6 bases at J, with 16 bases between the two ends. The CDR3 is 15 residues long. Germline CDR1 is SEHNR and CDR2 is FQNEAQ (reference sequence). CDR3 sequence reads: CASSPWDSGAGELFF. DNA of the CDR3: TGTGCCAGCAGCCCATGGGACTCCGGCGCCGGGGAGCTGTTTTTT.

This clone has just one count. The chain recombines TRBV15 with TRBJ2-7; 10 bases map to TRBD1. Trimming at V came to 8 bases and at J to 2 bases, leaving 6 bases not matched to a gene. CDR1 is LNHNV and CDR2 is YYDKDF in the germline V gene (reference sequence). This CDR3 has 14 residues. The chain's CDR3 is CATGRGTGAYEQYF. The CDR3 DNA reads TGTGCCACCGGGAGGGGGACAGGGGCCTACGAGCAGTACTTC. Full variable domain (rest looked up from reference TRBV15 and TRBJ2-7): DAMVIQNPRYQVTQFGKPVTLSCSQTLNHNVMYWYQQKSSQAPKLLFHYYDKDFNNEADTPDNFQSRRPNTSFCFLDIRSPGLGDTAMYLCATGRGTGAYEQYFGPGTRLTVT.

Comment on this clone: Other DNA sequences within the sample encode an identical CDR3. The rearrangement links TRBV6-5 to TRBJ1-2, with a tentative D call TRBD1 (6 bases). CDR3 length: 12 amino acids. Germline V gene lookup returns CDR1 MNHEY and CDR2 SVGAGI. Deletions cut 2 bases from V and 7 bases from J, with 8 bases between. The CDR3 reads CASSYGGSGYTF. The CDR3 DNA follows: TGTGCCAGCAGTTACGGGGGCTCTGGCTACACCTTC.

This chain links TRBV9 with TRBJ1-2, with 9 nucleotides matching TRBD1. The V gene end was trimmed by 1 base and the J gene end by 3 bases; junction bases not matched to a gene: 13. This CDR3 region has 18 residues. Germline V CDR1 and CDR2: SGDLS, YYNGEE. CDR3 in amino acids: CASSVSETGQGSYYGYTF. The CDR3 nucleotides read TGTGCCAGCAGCGTAAGCGAAACCGGACAGGGGAGTTACTATGGCTACACCTTC. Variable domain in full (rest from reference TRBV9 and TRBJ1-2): DSGVTQTPKHLITATGQRVTLRCSPRSGDLSVYWYQQSLDQGLQFLIQYYNGEERAKGNILERFSAQQFPDLHSELNLSSLELGDSALYFCASSVSETGQGSYYGYTFGSGTRLTVV.